This TCR beta chain was obtained from a study of identical twins. Study findings and constraints: Out-of-frame beta chain sequences displayed weaker excess sharing between twins.

From germline, CDR1 is DFQATT and CDR2 SNEGSKA (reference sequence). Trimming shortened V by 0 bases and J by 0 bases, and 13 bases separated the two germline ends. CDR3 size: 16 residues. Unique molecular identifiers were in the cDNA, with template-switch universal primer binding. One entry per CDR3 protein, called by TCRdb with MiXCR from the 5' RACE reads. Of 700,000 or so distinct CDR3 sequences detected, approximately 21% appear once; the ten largest clones hold approximately 4.3%. This clonotype came up a few times. Its antigen remains unidentified. The same data also went into a second study, on T cells expressing NK-cell markers. As that study records: In several donors, these clonotypes also led the CD3+CD56-NKG2C+ fraction.

The chain combines TRBV20-1 with TRBJ2-3; the D is unclear. The receptor comes from a woman aged 18-29 years in good health. The source material was PBMCs. CDR3 amino acids: CSARDSQRQSTDTQYF. The CDR3 DNA follows: TGCAGTGCTAGAGATTCTCAGCGTCAGAGCACAGATACGCAGTATTTT.